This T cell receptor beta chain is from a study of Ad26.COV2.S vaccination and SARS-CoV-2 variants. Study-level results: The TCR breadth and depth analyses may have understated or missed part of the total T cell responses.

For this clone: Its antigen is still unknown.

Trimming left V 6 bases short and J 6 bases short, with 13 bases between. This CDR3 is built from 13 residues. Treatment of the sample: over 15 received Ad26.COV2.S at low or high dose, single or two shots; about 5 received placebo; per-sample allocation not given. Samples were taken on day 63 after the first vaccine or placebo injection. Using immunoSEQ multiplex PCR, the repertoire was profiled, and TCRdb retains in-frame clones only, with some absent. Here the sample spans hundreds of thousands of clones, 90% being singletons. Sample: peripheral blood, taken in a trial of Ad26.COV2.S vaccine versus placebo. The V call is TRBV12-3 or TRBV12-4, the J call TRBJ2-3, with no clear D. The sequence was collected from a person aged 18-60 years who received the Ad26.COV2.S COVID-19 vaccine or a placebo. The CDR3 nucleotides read TGTGCCAGCAGCCCGATAAGCGCTGATACGCAGTATTTT. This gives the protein CASSPISADTQYF.